This T cell receptor (beta chain) was obtained from a study of follicular helper T cells after annual influenza vaccination. As for this clone: Antigen specificity is unknown.

The protocol was immunoSEQ multiplex PCR, while the TCRdb copy is restricted to in-frame clones and leaves out a portion. The sample yields around 2,500 clones, around nine tenths seen once. CDR1 is SGHRS, CDR2 YFSETQ, per germline. V shed 5 bases, J shed 3 bases, and the junction held 5 bases outside the gene matches. CDR3 size: 15 residues. The time point denotes: 2014-2015 season, pre-vaccination. Study-wide points: Change in circulating plasmablasts correlated with ICOS+CD38+ cTfh clonality change.

The specimen was CXCR5+ CD38+ circulating T follicular helper cells from blood, collected on the day of influenza vaccination. Noted subset: circulating Tfh, non-naive CD4+CXCR5+PD-1+ (ICOS+CD38+ or ICOS-CD38-). This sequence was found in an adult who received the influenza vaccine. The chain recombines TRBV5-1 with TRBJ2-3, with 11 bases aligning to TRBD2. CDR3 sequence (DNA): TGCGCCAGCAGGTTTCCTAGCGGGAGGACAGATACGCAGTATTTT. This translates into CASRFPSGRTDTQYF.